These 15 T cell receptor beta chains were all obtained from the same sample, sequenced in a study of cytomegalovirus exposure and HLA in healthy donors. Researchers ran the PCR with 60 Vbeta and 13 Jbeta primers. This table comes from immunoSEQ multiplex PCR, and its TCRdb copy is limited to in-frame clones, with some not included. Here the sample spans some 140,000 clones, roughly 80% being singletons. The source material was PBMCs. These receptors were collected from a middle-aged man in good health and CMV-seronegative.

This clone appeared a few times. The chain uses TRBV10-3 and TRBJ1-1; TRBD1 aligns across 7 bases. The CDR3 is 14 amino acids. The V gene's germline CDR1 is ENHRY and CDR2 SYGVKD. The trim removed 8 bases at V and 6 bases at J, leaving 12 bases unmatched. The CDR3 loop is CAIRFGQGDPEAFF. CDR3 DNA: TGTGCCATCCGGTTTGGGCAGGGGGATCCTGAAGCTTTCTTT.

The chain couples TRBV7-3 to TRBJ2-1; 11 bases agree with TRBD1. In germline, CDR1 is SGHTA, CDR2 FQGTGA. The J segment lost 9 bases and the V segment lost 6 bases, leaving 10 bases of the junction unmatched. The CDR3 loop spans 15 amino acids. The chain's CDR3 is CASSSGTGGQTEQFF. As DNA, the CDR3 is TGTGCCAGCAGTAGCGGGACAGGGGGTCAGACTGAGCAGTTCTTC.

This clone was recorded a few times. V gene TRBV5-1 combines with J gene TRBJ2-2, with 7 bases identical to TRBD1. This CDR3 spans 16 amino acids. V gave up 2 bases and J gave up 0 bases; unmatched junction bases: 4. Per the germline V gene, CDR1 is SGHRS and CDR2 is YFSETQ. The CDR3 coding sequence is TGCGCCAGCAGCTTATGGGGACAGACGAACACCGGGGAGCTGTTTTTT. It encodes CASSLWGQTNTGELFF.

This clone was detected once. The chain has TRBV7-6 and TRBJ1-2; 7 bases match TRBD1. Germline values: CDR1 SGHVS, CDR2 FNYEAQ. CDR3 size: 14 residues. V was clipped by 5 bases and J by 4 bases; unmatched bases: 7. The CDR3 DNA reads TGTGCCAGCAGCCCCGCAGGGGGAGGCTATGGCTACACCTTC. Amino acid sequence: CASSPAGGGYGYTF. Based on the CDR3 plus reference TRBV7-6 and TRBJ1-2, the full variable domain is GAGVSQSPRYKVTKRGQDVALRCDPISGHVSLYWYRQALGQGPEFLTYFNYEAQQDKSGLPNDRFSAERPEGSISTLTIQRTEQRDSAMYRCASSPAGGGYGYTFGSGTRLTVV.

The chain carries TRBV5-1 and TRBJ2-5; 10 bases are a match to TRBD2. The CDR3 has 16 residues. Germline assignment: CDR1 SGHRS and CDR2 YFSETQ. The V gene end was trimmed by 0 bases and the J gene end by 2 bases; junction bases not matched to a gene: 4. CDR3 DNA: TGCGCCAGCAGCTTGGGCGGGACTAGCGCTCAAGAGACCCAGTACTTC. Translating it yields CASSLGGTSAQETQYF.

This chain connects TRBV29-1 to TRBJ2-7; TRBD2 aligns across 7 bases. The germline V gene has CDR1 SQVTM and CDR2 ANQGSEA. The CDR3 length is 13 residues. Trimming took 4 bases from V and 3 from J; bases not matched to a gene: 6. The CDR3 region has the DNA TGCAGCGTTGGGGCTAGCGGATTCTACGAGCAGTACTTC. Its translation: CSVGASGFYEQYF.

The CDR3 spells CASSTIRGEQYF. The CDR3, as DNA: TGTGCCAGCAGTACCATCAGGGGGGAGCAGTACTTC. This rearrangement joins TRBV27 to TRBJ2-7, with TRBD1 matching over 7 bases. Germline V gives CDR1 MNHEY, CDR2 SMNVEV (reference sequence). The CDR3 extends over 12 amino acids. V lost 5 bases, J lost 7 bases, and 5 bases stayed unmatched.

The chain is built from TRBV7-2 and TRBJ2-5, with TRBD1 identical over 9 bases. There are 15 residues in the CDR3. The trim removed 4 bases at V and 5 bases at J, leaving 8 bases unmatched. CDR1 is SGHTA and CDR2 is FQGNSA in the germline V gene. The DNA of the CDR3 is TGTGCCAGCAGCTCGCCGGGACAGGGTCTGGAGACCCAGTACTTC. It encodes CASSSPGQGLETQYF.

This chain joins TRBV7-2 and TRBJ2-3; 8 nucleotides line up with TRBD2. The germline V gene encodes CDR1 SGHTA and CDR2 FQGNSA. The CDR3 sequence is 17 residues long. V was clipped by 8 bases and J by 4 bases; unmatched bases: 17. The CDR3 nucleotides are TGTGCCAGCCGGTTGGGGGTTGGCGGGGGGCGGGCAGATACGCAGTATTTT. Translating it yields CASRLGVGGGRADTQYF.

V usage is TRBV19 and J usage is TRBJ1-6; 7 bases agree with TRBD1. This CDR3 spans 13 amino acids. The ends lost 3 bases at V and 10 bases at J; junction bases unmatched: 3. Germline-derived CDR1 and CDR2 are LNHDA and SQIVND (reference sequence). The CDR3 sequence is CASSIRTGSPLHF. CDR3 DNA sequence: TGTGCCAGTAGTATTCGGACAGGCTCACCCCTCCACTTT.

A single count supports this clone. The V call is TRBV4-3, the J call TRBJ2-1; 13 bases agree with TRBD2. The CDR3 sequence is 15 residues long. The V segment lost 4 bases and the J segment 7 bases; nucleotides outside the gene matches: 4. The V gene's germline CDR1 is LGHNA and CDR2 YSLEER. The CDR3 sequence: CASSPWTSGGNEQFF. In nucleotides, the CDR3 is TGCGCCAGCAGCCCTTGGACTAGCGGGGGTAATGAGCAGTTCTTC.

This sequence joins TRBV16 and TRBJ1-5; D unresolved. Per the germline V gene, CDR1 is KGHSY and CDR2 is FQNENV. Deletions cut 4 bases from V and 5 bases from J, with 12 bases between. The CDR3 totals 14 residues. The DNA for the CDR3 is TGTGCCAGCAGCCTTCTCGGGAATCATCAGCCCCAGCATTTT. Translation: CASSLLGNHQPQHF.

V is TRBV30 and J is TRBJ1-2; D is unclear. The CDR3 sequence is 13 residues long. CDR1 and CDR2 (germline): GTSNPN, SVGIG (reference sequence). V was clipped by 0 bases and J by 8 bases, with 13 bases between them. The CDR3 here is CAWSVAPTGGYTF. CDR3 sequence (DNA): TGTGCCTGGAGTGTAGCCCCGACGGGAGGCTACACCTTC.

The DNA for the CDR3 is TGTGCCAGCAGCTTAGTCTTAGCGGGAGGGAGCGAGCAGTACTTC. This encodes CASSLVLAGGSEQYF. The chain combines TRBV7-6 with TRBJ2-7; 11 bases map to TRBD2. The germline CDR1 and CDR2 sequences are SGHVS and FNYEAQ. The CDR3 sequence is 15 residues long. With V trimmed by 1 base and J by 6 bases, 5 bases remained unmatched.

The rearrangement joins TRBV15 to TRBJ2-2; 14 nucleotides line up with TRBD2. The J segment lost 8 bases and the V segment lost 0 bases, leaving 5 bases of the junction unmatched. Germline-derived CDR1 and CDR2 are LNHNV and YYDKDF (reference sequence). This CDR3 comprises 17 residues. DNA of the CDR3: TGTGCCACCAGCAGAGAACGACTAGCGGGGGGGGCTGGGGAGCTGTTTTTT. Amino acids: CATSRERLAGGAGELFF.